These 3 T cell receptor beta chains came from one sample sequenced in a study of control samples from healthy donors and cancer patients. Using immunoSEQ multiplex PCR, the repertoire was profiled, and TCRdb retains in-frame clones only, with some absent. The repertoire holds around 74,000 clones, with around 94% as singletons. Input material: blood. Receptor source: a woman aged 60 to 75 in good health.

V gene TRBV6-2 or TRBV6-3 combines with J gene TRBJ2-2; D unresolved. The CDR3 extends over 12 amino acids. With 4 bases removed from V and 4 bases from J, the gap between germline ends came to 4 bases. Germline assignment: CDR1 MNHEY and CDR2 SVGEGT. The CDR3 sequence is CASSSFTGELFF. CDR3 bases: TGTGCCAGCAGTTCGTTCACCGGGGAGCTGTTTTTT.

The rearrangement links TRBV14 to TRBJ2-1; TRBD2 is a possible D gene (6 bases). CDR3 length equals 12 residues. Germline V gene sequence: CDR1 SGHDN, CDR2 FVKESK. The V and J ends lost 3 bases and 9 bases respectively, with 9 bases between them. The CDR3 sequence is CASSQRDFEQFF. The CDR3 DNA reads TGTGCCAGCAGCCAGCGGGACTTTGAGCAGTTCTTC. Using reference TRBV14 and TRBJ2-1 for the parts outside the CDR3, the full variable domain is EAGVTQFPSHSVIEKGQTVTLRCDPISGHDNLYWYRRVMGKEIKFLLHFVKESKQDESGMPNNRFLAERTGGTYSTLKVQPAELEDSGVYFCASSQRDFEQFFGPGTRLTVL.

This sequence joins TRBV18 and TRBJ1-3; D is undetermined. CDR1 is KGHSH, CDR2 LQKENI, per germline. The V and J ends lost 0 bases and 0 bases respectively, with 12 bases between them. CDR3 size: 17 residues. The CDR3 is CASSPPGLAASGNTIYF. As DNA, the CDR3 is TGTGCCAGCTCACCACCAGGGCTTGCTGCCTCTGGAAACACCATATATTTT.